The rows below give T cell receptor beta chains drawn from one sample of a study of control samples from healthy donors and cancer patients. Measured with immunoSEQ multiplex PCR; TCRdb has only the in-frame clones, and not every one. In the table there are under 130,000 clones, about four fifths of which are singletons. Source material: blood. The receptors stem from a woman aged 50 to 60 in good health. Each CDR3 is given with its conserved first and last residue. The D gene is left open where the match is weak. Where a row states a size, it is once, few, many or the class of an expanded clone; other rows omit it.

>-|TRBJ1-5|-|TRBV28
TGTGCCAGCAGTTTCACCGGGAGGAATCAGCCCCAGCATTTT
CASSFTGRNQPQHF
>-|TRBJ1-1|-|TRBV7-2
TGTGCCACTAGACAGGTTGAAGCTTTCTTT
CATRQVEAFF
>-|TRBJ1-5|-|TRBV7-2
TGTGCCAGCAACCAACATAGCAATCAGCCCCAGCATTTT
CASNQHSNQPQHF
>once|TRBJ2-3|-|TRBV19
TGTGCCTCCGGGGTAGCTAGCACAGATACGCAGTATTTT
CASGVASTDTQYF
>-|TRBJ1-5|-|TRBV10-3
TGTGCCAGTGGACGGGGCAATCAGCCCCAGCATTTT
CASGRGNQPQHF
>-|TRBJ1-2|-|TRBV5-1
TGCGCCAGCAGCCTTTTAGTGGAGGGAGAGAACTATGGCTACACCTTC
CASSLLVEGENYGYTF
>-|TRBJ2-5|-|TRBV28
TGTGCCAGCAGTGCCCAGGGGGGGGCCCAGGGGCAAGAGACCCAGTACTTC
CASSAQGGAQGQETQYF
>-|TRBJ2-1|TRBD1|TRBV4-3
TGCGCCAGCAGCCAAGTATGGGGAAAAACAGGGGGCAATGAGCAGTTCTTC
CASSQVWGKTGGNEQFF
>-|TRBJ1-2|-|TRBV7-2
TGTGCCAGCAGCTTATTTGGTGGCGGGTCATATGGCTACACCTTC
CASSLFGGGSYGYTF
>once|TRBJ1-5|-|TRBV19
TGTGCCAGTTCCCCACTCGTAGGACAGCCCCAGCATTTT
CASSPLVGQPQHF
>-|TRBJ1-3|TRBD1|TRBV5-1
TGCGCCAGCAGCTGGGACAGCATCTCTGGAAACACCATATATTTT
CASSWDSISGNTIYF
>-|TRBJ2-7|TRBD2|TRBV6-2/TRBV6-3
TGTGCCAGCAGTTACGGCCTGGGGGGGACCGTCGAGCAGTACTTC
CASSYGLGGTVEQYF
>-|TRBJ2-7|TRBD1|TRBV28
TGTGCCAGCAGTCCATCATGGACAGGAACCTACGAGCAGTACTTC
CASSPSWTGTYEQYF
>-|TRBJ2-1|TRBD2|TRBV14
TGTGCCAGCAGCCGTAGCGGGGGGGTTAATGAGCAGTTCTTC
CASSRSGGVNEQFF
>-|TRBJ2-3|TRBD2|TRBV5-1
TGCGCCAGCAGCTTGGGACTAGCGATGACAAACACAGATACGCAGTATTTT
CASSLGLAMTNTDTQYF
>-|TRBJ2-5|-|TRBV5-4
TGTGCCAGCAGCTTGATGAATCAAGAGACCCAGTACTTC
CASSLMNQETQYF
>-|TRBJ1-1|-|TRBV7-9
TGTGCCAGCAGCTTAGTCTTACAGGGCTGGATGAACACTGAAGCTTTCTTT
CASSLVLQGWMNTEAFF
>-|TRBJ2-5|-|TRBV7-9
TGTGCCAGCAGCCCAGATACGGGGCTGGAGACCCAGTACTTC
CASSPDTGLETQYF
>-|TRBJ2-7|TRBD2|TRBV7-2
TGTGCCAGCAGCTTAGTTTCTAGCGGGGGGACCTACGAGCAGTACTTC
CASSLVSSGGTYEQYF
>once|TRBJ2-3|TRBD1|TRBV27
TGTGCCAGCAGTTTATCGACGTGGGACAGGGGGCACAAAGATACGCAGTATTTT
CASSLSTWDRGHKDTQYF
>-|TRBJ1-5|-|TRBV7-6
TGTGCCAGCAGCTTATCGCGGGGGGAGACTAGCAATCAGCCCCAGCATTTT
CASSLSRGETSNQPQHF
>once|TRBJ1-6|-|TRBV28
TGTGCCAGCATCTGGAGCTCCTATAATTCACCCCTCCACTTT
CASIWSSYNSPLHF
>-|TRBJ1-1|-|TRBV30
TGTGCCTGGACTCGGGGGCGGATGAACACTGAAGCTTTCTTT
CAWTRGRMNTEAFF
>-|TRBJ2-3|-|TRBV15
TGTGCCACCAGCAGAGAGGTGGGTAGCACAGATACGCAGTATTTT
CATSREVGSTDTQYF